These 25 T cell receptor beta chains were sequenced from one sample in a study of blood T cell repertoires in COVID-19. Sequenced by immunoSEQ multiplex PCR; TCRdb stores in-frame clones only, minus some. The table records some 150,000 clones, more than 75% of them present only once. The sequencing sample was made of peripheral blood. The receptors come from a human donor in a cohort sampled during active COVID-19.

The chain recombines TRBV2 with TRBJ2-3, with 8 bases fitting TRBD1. This CDR3 spans 15 amino acids. Germline assignment: CDR1 SNHLY and CDR2 FYNNEI. Trimming removed 8 bases from V and 6 bases from J; junction bases left unmatched: 13. CDR3 nucleotide sequence: TGTGCCAGCGGTCGACAGGGGAGGTCGGGGGATACGCAGTATTTT. It is translated as CASGRQGRSGDTQYF.

V and J are TRBV3-1 (or the pseudogene TRBV3-2) and TRBJ2-7; TRBD2 might be the D (6 bases). CDR3 length equals 13 residues. Germline CDR1 reads LGHDT; CDR2 reads YNNKEL (reference sequence). Trimming removed 2 bases from V and 3 bases from J, with 8 bases in between. The CDR3 nucleotides are TGTGCCAGCAGCCAAAGGGGAGGCTACGAGCAGTACGTC. Translated: CASSQRGGYEQYV.

This clone has just a few counts. This sequence joins TRBV2 and TRBJ2-5, with D maybe TRBD2 (5 bases). The CDR3 loop spans 15 amino acids. Trimming shortened V by 7 bases and J by 0 bases, and 15 bases separated the two germline ends. The germline CDR1 and CDR2 sequences are SNHLY and FYNNEI. The CDR3 spells CASKVDRGYQETQYF. CDR3 in DNA: TGTGCCAGCAAGGTCGACCGGGGTTACCAAGAGACCCAGTACTTC.

The rearrangement joins TRBV5-1 to TRBJ1-1; tentative D call: TRBD1 (6 bases). This CDR3 is built from 15 residues. V lost 2 bases to trimming and J lost 5 bases, with 16 bases between them. The germline gives CDR1 SGHRS, CDR2 YFSETQ. CDR3 in amino acids: CASSLSTGRGTEAFF. The CDR3 DNA is TGCGCCAGCAGCTTATCTACAGGGAGGGGTACTGAAGCTTTCTTT. Full variable domain (remainder filled in from reference TRBV5-1 and TRBJ1-1): KAGVTQTPRYLIKTRGQQVTLSCSPISGHRSVSWYQQTPGQGLQFLFEYFSETQRNKGNFPGRFSGRQFSNSRSEMNVSTLELGDSALYLCASSLSTGRGTEAFFGQGTRLTVV.

The J gene is TRBJ1-1, the V gene TRBV7-9, with D possibly being TRBD1 (5 bases). The germline gives CDR1 SEHNR, CDR2 FQNEAQ (reference sequence). The CDR3 is 14 residues long. The V end lost 5 bases, the J end lost 4 bases, and 14 bases lay between the germline ends. The CDR3 coding sequence is TGTGCCAGCAGCCCCGGGGGGAAGAGCACTGAAGCTTTCTTT. Its translation is CASSPGGKSTEAFF.

The chain has TRBV27 and TRBJ2-7, with TRBD2 as a possible D gene (6 bases). The CDR3 spans 15 residues. Germline CDR1 is MNHEY and CDR2 is SMNVEV (reference sequence). The V end lost 5 bases, the J end lost 0 bases, and 14 bases lay between the germline ends. The CDR3 spells CASSPRLGGSYEQYV. The CDR3, as DNA: TGTGCCAGCAGTCCCCGACTAGGAGGCTCCTACGAGCAGTACGTC.

J is TRBJ2-7 and V is TRBV12-5; 9 positions match TRBD1. J lost 3 bases, V lost 2 bases, and 8 bases had no gene match. Germline V lookup: CDR1 LGHNT, CDR2 FRNRAP. CDR3 length: 16 residues. CDR3 protein: CASGLRTGAGYYEQYV. In nucleotides, the CDR3 is TGTGCTAGTGGTTTGCGGACAGGGGCGGGGTACTACGAGCAGTACGTC.

The J gene is TRBJ1-2, the V gene TRBV6-5; D perhaps matches TRBD1 (6 bases). CDR1 is MNHEY and CDR2 is SVGAGI in the germline V gene. This CDR3 is 15 amino acids long. Trimming took off 5 bases at V and 3 bases at J, with 16 bases between the two ends. CDR3 sequence (DNA): TGTGCCAGCAGTCCTTCCGGGAAGGGGGACTATGGCTACACCTTC. Translating it yields CASSPSGKGDYGYTF.

CDR3 in amino acids: CATSRRQGTGSPLHF. CDR3 nucleotide sequence: TGTGCCACCAGCAGAAGACAGGGGACAGGTTCACCCCTCCACTTT. The chain has TRBV15 and TRBJ1-6, with 8 bases identical to TRBD1. J gave up 9 bases and V 2 bases, and 6 bases lay outside the gene matches. The CDR3 runs to 15 residues. Looked up from germline, CDR1 is LNHNV and CDR2 is YYDKDF (reference sequence).

This clone occurred once. The chain recombines TRBV2 with TRBJ2-2, with TRBD2 matching 9 bases. Germline values: CDR1 SNHLY, CDR2 FYNNEI. Trimming cost V 6 bases and J 0 bases; bases outside gene matches: 2. The CDR3 is 15 residues long. The CDR3: CASRRTSANTGELFF. For the CDR3, the DNA is TGTGCCAGCAGACGGACTAGCGCGAACACCGGGGAGCTGTTTTTT.

CDR3: CASSIRNRQGYSNQPQHF. CDR3 nucleotide sequence: TGTGCCAGTAGTATACGGAACCGACAGGGGTATAGCAATCAGCCCCAGCATTTT. This sequence joins TRBV19 and TRBJ1-5; 8 nucleotides match TRBD1. After removal of 2 bases from V and 0 bases from J, the junction contained 9 bases not matched to a gene. Germline values: CDR1 LNHDA, CDR2 SQIVND (reference sequence). The CDR3 totals 18 residues.

This clone was picked up one time. The V call is TRBV6-6, the J call TRBJ2-1; 11 bases are shared with TRBD2. The CDR3 is 16 residues long. Germline CDR1 reads MNHNY; CDR2 reads SVGAGI (reference sequence). The V gene end was trimmed by 0 bases and the J gene end by 8 bases; junction bases not matched to a gene: 6. The CDR3 reads CASSYSGSGRADEQFF. CDR3 nucleotide sequence: TGTGCCAGCAGTTACTCAGGTAGCGGGAGGGCCGATGAGCAGTTCTTC.

In DNA, the CDR3 is TGTGCCAGCAGTTACGGTCGTCGGGGTGGTGACTATGGCTACACCTTC. Residues: CASSYGRRGGDYGYTF. The rearrangement joins TRBV6-6 to TRBJ1-2; D is uncertain. Germline V lookup: CDR1 MNHNY, CDR2 SVGAGI (reference sequence). CDR3 length: 16 amino acids. Trimming cost V 2 bases and J 3 bases, with 16 bases left between them.

This CDR3 is CASSADRTSRSTSYEQYF. Written as DNA, the CDR3 is TGTGCCAGCAGTGCCGACCGGACTAGCCGCAGCACGTCCTACGAGCAGTACTTC. The J gene is TRBJ2-7, the V gene TRBV6-1, with 8 positions matching TRBD2. V lost 4 bases to trimming and J lost 1 base; unmatched junction nucleotides: 15. The CDR3 contains 18 residues. CDR1 MNHNS and CDR2 SASEGT come from the germline V gene.

The V gene is TRBV30, the J gene TRBJ2-5; tentative D call: TRBD2 (5 bases). V dropped 2 bases and J dropped 5 bases, with 15 bases sitting between them. The CDR3 has 14 residues. CDR1 GTSNPN and CDR2 SVGIG come from the germline V gene (reference sequence). The CDR3 sequence is CAWSNQRVHETQYF. The CDR3 DNA is TGTGCCTGGAGTAACCAGAGGGTTCACGAGACCCAGTACTTC.

The chain has TRBV2 and TRBJ2-1; D is unclear. The germline gives CDR1 SNHLY, CDR2 FYNNEI. Trimming stripped 8 bases from V and 7 bases from J, with 9 bases between. This CDR3 spans 11 amino acids. As DNA, the CDR3 is TGTGCCAGCGGTCTAGAGAATGAGCAGTTCTTC. Amino acid sequence: CASGLENEQFF.

The CDR3 DNA sequence: TGCGCCAGCAGCTTGGCAACTTCAGGGGCGACAAAAGAGACCCAGTACTTC. As protein: CASSLATSGATKETQYF. J is TRBJ2-5 and V is TRBV5-1, with D possibly being TRBD1 (6 bases). Trimming removed 0 bases at V and 3 bases at J, with 18 bases between. CDR1 is SGHRS and CDR2 is YFSETQ in the germline V gene. The CDR3 spans 17 residues.

CDR3 sequence reads: CASSQGRLAGGHEQFF. The CDR3 bases are TGCGCCAGCAGCCAAGGTCGTCTAGCGGGGGGGCATGAGCAGTTCTTC. The rearrangement uses TRBV4-1 and TRBJ2-1; 12 bases fit TRBD2. Germline CDR1 reads MGHRA; CDR2 reads YSYEKL. Trimming took 1 base from V and 8 from J; bases not matched to a gene: 6. The CDR3 sequence is 16 residues long.

The chain combines TRBV7-9 with TRBJ2-5; a possible D gene is TRBD1 (6 bases). V lost 3 bases and J lost 2, with 7 bases in between. The CDR3 sequence is 13 residues long. Per the germline V gene, CDR1 is SEHNR and CDR2 is FQNEAQ (reference sequence). The CDR3 reads CASSFGQQETQYF. As DNA, the CDR3 is TGTGCCAGCAGCTTCGGACAGCAAGAGACCCAGTACTTC.

The chain recombines TRBV19 with TRBJ1-2; TRBD1 agrees at 12 bases. The CDR3 has 17 residues. The V gene's germline CDR1 is LNHDA and CDR2 SQIVND (reference sequence). Trimming at V came to 5 bases and at J to 7 bases, leaving 14 bases not matched to a gene. The CDR3 nucleotides read TGTGCCAGTAGTCGCCGAGGGGACAGGGGGCGGAGAATTGGCTACACCTTC. This codes for CASSRRGDRGRRIGYTF.

This clone has only one observation. The genes are TRBV20-1 and TRBJ1-3; TRBD1 is a possible D gene (6 bases). This CDR3 is 15 amino acids long. The V end lost 3 bases, the J end lost 4 bases, and 16 bases lay between the germline ends. Germline V gene sequence: CDR1 DFQATT, CDR2 SNEGSKA (reference sequence). In DNA, the CDR3 is TGCAGTGCTAGTAGGGGGTCCACGGGGGGAAACACCATATATTTT. Translation gives CSASRGSTGGNTIYF.

The chain couples TRBV2 to TRBJ1-3; D might be TRBD1 (6 bases). Germline lookup yields CDR1 SNHLY and CDR2 FYNNEI. Between the trimmed V and J ends, which lost 4 bases and 6 bases, there was a span of 13 bases. The CDR3 sequence is 14 residues long. CDR3 DNA: TGTGCCAGCAGTGCATGGGGGGGCGAAAACACCATATATTTT. This encodes CASSAWGGENTIYF.

The V call is TRBV9, the J call TRBJ2-3; 8 bases line up with TRBD2. With 4 bases clipped from V and 1 base from J, the junction kept 14 bases outside the gene matches. This CDR3 is 18 amino acids long. Looked up from germline, CDR1 is SGDLS and CDR2 is YYNGEE. The CDR3 nucleotides are TGTGCCAGCAGCCCAACGGGGGGGCTACAAGCTGGCACAGATACGCAGTATTTT. Translated, it gives CASSPTGGLQAGTDTQYF.

This chain uses TRBV4-2 with TRBJ1-1, with D tentatively TRBD1 (6 bases). Per the germline V gene, CDR1 is LGHNA and CDR2 is YNFKEQ. This CDR3 contains 16 residues. Trimming removed 4 bases from V and 2 bases from J, with 17 bases in between. The CDR3 is CASSRDPQGLNTEAFF. DNA of the CDR3: TGTGCCAGCAGCCGGGACCCCCAGGGGTTAAACACTGAAGCTTTCTTT.

Of note for this clone: A read error may account for a junction end that differs from germline. The V and J genes are TRBV19 and TRBJ2-5, with 9 bases that match TRBD2. This CDR3 comprises 16 residues. The germline CDR1 and CDR2 sequences are LNHDA and SQIVND (reference sequence). This CDR3 reads CASSLETSGGRETQYF. The CDR3 DNA follows: TGTGCCAGTAGTCTAGAGACTAGCGGAGGAAGGGAGACCCAGTACTTC.